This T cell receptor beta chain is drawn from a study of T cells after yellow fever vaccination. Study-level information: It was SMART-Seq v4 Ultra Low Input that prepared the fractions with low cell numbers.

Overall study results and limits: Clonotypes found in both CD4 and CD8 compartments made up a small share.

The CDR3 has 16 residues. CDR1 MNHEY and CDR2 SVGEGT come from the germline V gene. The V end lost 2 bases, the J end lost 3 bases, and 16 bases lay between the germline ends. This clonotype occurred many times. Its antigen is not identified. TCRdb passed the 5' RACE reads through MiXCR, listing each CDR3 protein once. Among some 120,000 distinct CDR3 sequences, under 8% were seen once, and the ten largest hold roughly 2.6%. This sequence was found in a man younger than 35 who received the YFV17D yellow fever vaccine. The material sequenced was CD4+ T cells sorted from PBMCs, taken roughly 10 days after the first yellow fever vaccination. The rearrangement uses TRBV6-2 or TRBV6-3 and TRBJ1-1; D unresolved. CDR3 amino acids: CASSYKVGLEDTEAFF. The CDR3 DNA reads TGTGCCAGCAGTTACAAAGTGGGGTTAGAGGACACTGAAGCTTTCTTT.